The 18 T cell receptor beta chains reported below all come from one sample, sequenced in a study of T cells in Graves' hyperthyroidism and ophthalmopathy. RNA transcripts served as the template for amplifying TCR beta CDR3 regions. A set of HTBI primers served as the primers for a first-round RT-PCR of the TCR CDR3. TCRdb passed the multiplex PCR reads through MiXCR, listing each CDR3 protein once. The profile shows about 300,000 distinct CDR3 sequences, approximately 12% of them singletons. Sequencing input: blood. These receptors came from a woman in her 30s with Graves' hyperthyroidism that later progressed to Graves' ophthalmopathy.

This clonotype showed up many times. This chain connects TRBV7-3 to TRBJ2-5; perhaps D is TRBD1 or TRBD2 (5 bases each). CDR1 and CDR2 (germline): SGHTA, FQGTGA. V was clipped by 5 bases and J by 5 bases, with 18 bases between them. This CDR3 has 15 residues. In nucleotides, the CDR3 is TGTGCCAGCAGCCTGACGGGACGGGTGGGGGAGACCCAGTACTTC. Its protein product is CASSLTGRVGETQYF.

This chain uses TRBV13 with TRBJ2-1; 8 bases map to TRBD2. The CDR3 consists of 16 residues. The V and J ends lost 7 bases and 0 bases, in that order; junction bases with no gene match: 8. Germline V CDR1 and CDR2: PRHDT, FYEKMQ (reference sequence). CDR3 protein: CASTIPGGSSYNEQFF. DNA for the CDR3: TGTGCCAGCACTATACCGGGGGGGAGCTCCTACAATGAGCAGTTCTTC.

The chain links TRBV20-1 to TRBJ2-2; 10 nucleotides align to TRBD1. Germline V gene sequence: CDR1 DFQATT, CDR2 SNEGSKA (reference sequence). The CDR3 covers 13 residues. With V trimmed by 6 bases and J by 5 bases, 3 bases remained unmatched. The CDR3 nucleotides are TGCAGTGCCATGGACAGGGGGACCGGGGAGCTGTTTTTT. Amino acids: CSAMDRGTGELFF.

This clonotype was counted at least ten times. This chain uses TRBV2 with TRBJ2-7; 10 bases agree with TRBD2. CDR1 and CDR2 (germline): SNHLY, FYNNEI. Losses at the gene ends were 6 bases for V and 2 bases for J; bases not matched to a gene: 10. CDR3 length: 16 residues. The CDR3 coding sequence is TGTGCCAGCAGCTCCTTGTGGACTAGCGGACCCTACGAGCAGTACTTC. Its protein is CASSSLWTSGPYEQYF.

J is TRBJ2-7 and V is TRBV19; a possible D gene is TRBD2 (5 bases). V was shortened by 5 bases and J by 1 base, with 15 bases between the two germline ends. CDR1 is LNHDA and CDR2 is SQIVND in the germline V gene (reference sequence). The CDR3 extends over 15 amino acids. Here the CDR3 reads CASSGVARGSYEQYF. CDR3 DNA: TGTGCCAGTAGTGGGGTAGCCCGGGGATCCTACGAGCAGTACTTC.

V is TRBV4-3 and J is TRBJ2-1; D might be TRBD2 (5 bases). The CDR3 is 14 residues long. V was pared by 1 base and J by 8 bases, with 12 bases between. Germline CDR1 LGHNA, CDR2 YSLEER. CDR3 sequence (DNA): TGCGCCAGCAGCCAAGGGTCTCCCGGGGATGAGCAGTTCTTC. Protein product: CASSQGSPGDEQFF.

Many counts were recorded for this clonotype. This chain uses TRBV7-9 with TRBJ2-2, with 8 bases fitting TRBD1. Germline CDR1 is SEHNR and CDR2 is FQNEAQ (reference sequence). The CDR3 spans 14 residues. After removal of 10 bases from V and 2 bases from J, the junction contained 6 bases not matched to a gene. In nucleotides, the CDR3 is TGTGCCACCCCGGGGACAGGAAACACCGGGGAGCTGTTTTTT. Protein: CATPGTGNTGELFF.

This clonotype occurred many times. This chain uses TRBV4-3 with TRBJ2-7; a weak D match, TRBD2 (6 bases). Trimming left V 0 bases short and J 3 bases short, with 12 bases between. CDR3 size: 15 residues. Germline V CDR1 and CDR2: LGHNA, YSLEER. The CDR3 region is CASSQDGVGGYEQYF. Here the CDR3 DNA reads TGCGCCAGCAGCCAAGATGGAGTCGGGGGCTACGAGCAGTACTTC.

The rearrangement links TRBV2 to TRBJ2-7; TRBD2 matches 14 bases. The V gene's germline CDR1 is SNHLY and CDR2 FYNNEI. CDR3 length equals 15 residues. V trimming: 11 bases; J trimming: 4 bases; junction bases outside the gene matches: 10. CDR3 loop: CAAREGLAGAYEQYF. The CDR3 nucleotides are TGTGCCGCCCGGGAGGGACTAGCGGGAGCTTACGAGCAGTACTTC.

The V and J genes are TRBV12-3 or TRBV12-4 and TRBJ2-7; maybe TRBD2 (5 bases). The CDR3 extends over 13 amino acids. Trimming took off 4 bases at V and 7 bases at J, with 14 bases between the two ends. DNA for the CDR3: TGTGCCAGCAGTTCCCAACCCCGCGGGGAGCAGTACTTC. Its translation is CASSSQPRGEQYF.

A few counts support this clonotype. This chain connects TRBV15 to TRBJ2-3, with 11 bases matching TRBD2. The germline V gene has CDR1 LNHNV and CDR2 YYDKDF (reference sequence). The trim removed 7 bases at V and 2 bases at J, leaving 2 bases unmatched. This CDR3 has 14 amino acids. CDR3: CATKTSGITDTQYF. The DNA for the CDR3 is TGTGCCACCAAGACTAGCGGGATCACAGATACGCAGTATTTT.

The V call is TRBV6-2 or TRBV6-3, the J call TRBJ2-7; 12 bases are a match to TRBD2. The germline CDR1 and CDR2 sequences are MNHEY and SVGEGT. CDR3 length: 15 amino acids. V lost 5 bases and J lost 7; bases outside the gene matches: 9. CDR3 nucleotides: TGTGCCAGCAGTACCCCTAGCGGGAGGGGGGGGGAGCAGTACTTC. Its translation: CASSTPSGRGGEQYF.

In the case of this clonotype: Mismatch with germline at one junction end may stem from a read error. The genes are TRBV27 and TRBJ2-6; 7 bases align to TRBD1. Per germline, CDR1 MNHEY and CDR2 SMNVEV (reference sequence). The CDR3 contains 18 residues. This chain's CDR3 is CASSSMWQGVGGVNVLTF. The CDR3 region has the DNA TGTGCCAGCAGTTCAATGTGGCAGGGGGTAGGTGGGGTCAACGTCCTGACTTTC.

This clonotype was counted a few times. The chain uses TRBV4-1 and TRBJ1-6; no clear D. Germline values: CDR1 MGHRA, CDR2 YSYEKL. The CDR3 has 16 amino acids. Trimming removed 4 bases from V and 10 bases from J, with 20 bases in between. CDR3 nucleotide sequence: TGCGCCAGCAGCCCGGTCGAGACTACCCTTGGATCACCCCTCCACTTT. Its translation is CASSPVETTLGSPLHF.

This clonotype was detected ten times or more. The rearrangement links TRBV27 to TRBJ1-1; D gene uncertain. Trimming stripped 4 bases from V and 0 bases from J, with 12 bases between. The CDR3 loop spans 15 amino acids. Germline V lookup: CDR1 MNHEY, CDR2 SMNVEV (reference sequence). This CDR3 reads CASSSPRQLNTEAFF. The CDR3 bases are TGTGCCAGCAGTTCCCCCAGGCAACTGAACACTGAAGCTTTCTTT.

This clonotype was observed a few times. The gene calls are TRBV18 and TRBJ2-3; D is perhaps TRBD1 (5 bases). The CDR3 sequence is 16 residues long. The germline V gene encodes CDR1 KGHSH and CDR2 LQKENI. V was trimmed by 3 bases and J by 0 bases, leaving 13 bases between them. The CDR3 nucleotides are TGTGCCAGCTCACCGTGGGGCAGGTCCAGCACAGATACGCAGTATTTT. It encodes CASSPWGRSSTDTQYF.

The chain combines TRBV12-3 or TRBV12-4 with TRBJ2-2; TRBD2 might be the D (6 bases). This CDR3 is 13 amino acids long. DNA of the CDR3: TGTGCTTGGGGAGGAGTCAACACCGGGGAGCTGTTTTTT. Residues: CAWGGVNTGELFF.

This clonotype has more than one count but fewer than ten. A read error may explain this, as a much larger clone is one base away. The V gene is TRBV7-2, the J gene TRBJ2-5; tentative D call: TRBD2 (5 bases). CDR1 is SGHTA, CDR2 FQGNSA, per germline. V lost 7 bases to trimming and J lost 7 bases, with 16 bases between them. The CDR3 covers 13 residues. The DNA for the CDR3 is TGTGCCAGCAACACAGAGAGGGTCGGGACCCAGTACTTC. This encodes CASNTERVGTQYF.